Below, 9 T cell receptor beta chains from the same sample are listed, as sequenced in a study of blood T cell repertoires in COVID-19. TCRdb keeps only in-frame clones here, not all; method: immunoSEQ multiplex PCR. The sample holds 270,000 or so clones; approximately 84% are singletons and the top ten take roughly 1.5%. Input material: peripheral blood. The receptors here all came from a human donor with COVID-19, enrolled during active disease. The donor label of this sample is uncertain.

The chain links TRBV15 to TRBJ2-7, with D hard to call. The CDR3 consists of 13 residues. V dropped 0 bases and J dropped 3 bases, with 6 bases sitting between them. Germline V gene lookup returns CDR1 LNHNV and CDR2 YYDKDF (reference sequence). The CDR3 bases are TGTGCCACCAGCAGAGAGTACAACTACGAGCAGTACTTC. It encodes CATSREYNYEQYF.

The rearrangement links TRBV28 to TRBJ1-4; D gene uncertain. Trimming shortened V by 1 base and J by 10 bases, and 10 bases separated the two germline ends. Germline assignment: CDR1 MDHEN and CDR2 SYDVKM. This CDR3 contains 13 residues. The CDR3 protein is CASSLSMSRKLFF. The CDR3 bases are TGTGCCAGCAGTTTATCTATGTCACGAAAACTGTTTTTT.

The V gene is TRBV4-3, the J gene TRBJ1-1; 8 nucleotides match TRBD1. This CDR3 contains 15 residues. Germline V CDR1 and CDR2: LGHNA, YSLEER. The J segment lost 3 bases and the V segment lost 0 bases, leaving 3 bases of the junction unmatched. CDR3 protein: CASSQDTGGYTEAFF. The CDR3 DNA is TGCGCCAGCAGCCAAGACACAGGGGGGTACACTGAAGCTTTCTTT.

The V call is TRBV28, the J call TRBJ1-5, with D maybe TRBD1 (5 bases). The germline V gene has CDR1 MDHEN and CDR2 SYDVKM. The V end lost 5 bases, the J end lost 3 bases, and 14 bases lay between the germline ends. The CDR3 consists of 15 residues. This CDR3 reads CASSARRGANQPQHF. The CDR3 nucleotides read TGTGCCAGCAGTGCTCGGAGGGGCGCCAATCAGCCCCAGCATTTT.

Only one count was recorded for this clone. J is TRBJ2-3 and V is TRBV7-2, with 10 bases lining up with TRBD2. This CDR3 is built from 15 residues. Trimming cost V 5 bases and J 2 bases; bases outside gene matches: 4. Germline CDR1 reads SGHTA; CDR2 reads FQGNSA. The CDR3 bases are TGTGCCAGCAGCCGGACTAGCGGCCTCACAGATACGCAGTATTTT. Encoded protein: CASSRTSGLTDTQYF.

This chain uses TRBV7-9 with TRBJ1-2, with a tentative D call TRBD1 (6 bases). The CDR3 has 16 amino acids. Per germline, CDR1 SEHNR and CDR2 FQNEAQ (reference sequence). Trimming removed 0 bases at V and 0 bases at J, with 11 bases between. CDR3 nucleotide sequence: TGTGCCAGCAGCTTAGCCTCCGGGACACCTAACTATGGCTACACCTTC. This codes for CASSLASGTPNYGYTF.

The chain combines TRBV6-6 with TRBJ1-4; TRBD1 aligns across 7 bases. CDR3 length equals 16 residues. The V segment lost 8 bases and the J segment 3 bases; nucleotides outside the gene matches: 12. CDR1 and CDR2 (germline): MNHNY, SVGAGI (reference sequence). The CDR3 DNA follows: TGTGCCAGCGGGGTGAGGGGGCTTGGTTCTAATGAAAAACTGTTTTTT. Translating gives CASGVRGLGSNEKLFF.

The rearrangement joins TRBV5-1 to TRBJ1-1; possibly TRBD1 for D (5 bases). The CDR3 is made up of 13 amino acids. Deletions cut 2 bases from V and 6 bases from J, with 11 bases between. The germline CDR1 and CDR2 sequences are SGHRS and YFSETQ. CDR3 in DNA: TGCGCCAGCAGCTTCGGAGGGGAGGCTGAAGCTTTCTTT. It yields the protein CASSFGGEAEAFF.

The chain combines TRBV6-1 with TRBJ2-3, with TRBD2 matching over 9 bases. The CDR3 has 14 residues. V lost 3 bases, J lost 3 bases, and 1 base stayed unmatched. The germline V gene has CDR1 MNHNS and CDR2 SASEGT. The CDR3 loop is CASSDLAGTDTQYF. The CDR3 DNA is TGTGCCAGCAGTGACCTAGCGGGAACAGATACGCAGTATTTT.